The rows below give T cell receptor beta chains drawn from one sample of a study of T-cell memory formation after mild COVID-19. TCRdb re-called the 5' RACE reads with MiXCR, one entry per CDR3 protein. The table includes roughly 380,000 distinct CDR3 sequences, around 28% detected once. Sequenced input: PBMCs or a T cell subset sorted from them (not recorded which). Receptor source: an adult woman who had mild COVID-19 (a few samples of this study predate the infection). Cell type and time point are not known. Each CDR3 is given without its conserved first and last residue. A row's size may be missing; if present it is once, few, many or a size class.

j_gene,abundance,v_gene,CDR3aa
TRBJ2-3,.,TRBV20-1,SARQLGQTQMDTQY
TRBJ2-1,few,TRBV4-3,ASSQGGGLGRNEQF
TRBJ2-2,few,TRBV12-3/TRBV12-4,ASSYSTGELF
TRBJ1-3,many,TRBV2,ASSDQNSGNTIY
TRBJ2-1,few,TRBV5-1,ASSLLDKKFWGEQF
TRBJ1-5,.,TRBV7-8,ASSLPAGTGRQPQH
TRBJ2-3,.,TRBV20-1,SARAGSVTDTQY
TRBJ1-2,few,TRBV20-1,SARREANYGYT
TRBJ2-2,few,TRBV9,ASRGTGVAGELF
TRBJ2-4,.,TRBV21-1,ASSPRLGTGEPLAKNIQY
TRBJ2-1,.,TRBV11-1,ASSLGGGIYNEQF
TRBJ2-2,few,TRBV19,ASTPVGGTGAGELF
TRBJ1-1,.,TRBV19,ASKRGNTEAF
TRBJ1-3,.,TRBV2,ASRPNRGGNTIY
TRBJ2-6,.,TRBV5-1,ASSSDRVGSGANVLT
TRBJ2-5,.,TRBV18,ASSPLENQETQY
TRBJ1-2,.,TRBV30,AWRGAPGTGGDNYGYT
TRBJ2-7,few,TRBV12-3/TRBV12-4,ASRGGRKGPYEQY
TRBJ2-7,few,TRBV3-1,ASSPQGPFRYEQY